Detailed here is one T cell receptor (beta chain). Its matching antigen is unknown. This sample is drawn from a study of beta chain features in type 1 diabetes. Germline values: CDR1 SGHRS, CDR2 YFSETQ. The V and J ends lost 0 bases and 0 bases respectively, with 11 bases between them. The length of the CDR3 is 16 residues. Whole-study results and caveats: Unsettled here was the matter of whether HLA type influences TCRB rearrangement. It was among patients, rather than healthy donors, that naive, central memory and Treg TCRB repertoires appeared more similar. Moderate but significant shortening of TCRB CDR3s was recorded in all four CD4+ subsets from Type 1 diabetes patients.

The investigators reverse transcribed all of the isolated RNA, so they sequenced expressed TCRB transcripts. TCRdb keeps only in-frame clones here, not all; method: immunoSEQ multiplex PCR. The sample holds 350,000 to 400,000 clones; roughly 16% are singletons and the top ten take 0.019%. The receptor's source is a woman under 30 in good health. The V and J genes are TRBV5-1 and TRBJ2-3; D might be TRBD2 (6 bases). Sequenced input: naive CD4+ T cells from blood. The DNA of the CDR3 is TGCGCCAGCAGCTTGGGGTCTAGCGACAGCACAGATACGCAGTATTTT. Its protein is CASSLGSSDSTDTQYF.